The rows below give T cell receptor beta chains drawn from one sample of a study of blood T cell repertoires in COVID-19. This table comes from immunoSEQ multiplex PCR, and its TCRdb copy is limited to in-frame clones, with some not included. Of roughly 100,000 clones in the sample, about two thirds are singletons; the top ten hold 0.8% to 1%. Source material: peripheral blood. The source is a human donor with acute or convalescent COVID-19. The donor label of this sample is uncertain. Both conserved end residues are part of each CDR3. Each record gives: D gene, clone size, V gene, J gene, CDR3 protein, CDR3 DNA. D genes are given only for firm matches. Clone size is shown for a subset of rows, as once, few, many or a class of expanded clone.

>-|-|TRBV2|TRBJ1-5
CASIAAIQGPQHF
TGTGCCAGCATAGCCGCTATACAGGGGCCCCAGCATTTT
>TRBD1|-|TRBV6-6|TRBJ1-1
CASSSGGYPEAFF
TGTGCCAGCAGTTCAGGGGGGTACCCTGAAGCTTTCTTT
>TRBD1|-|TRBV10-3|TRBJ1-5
CAISEDRGNQPQHF
TGTGCCATCAGTGAGGACAGGGGCAATCAGCCCCAGCATTTT
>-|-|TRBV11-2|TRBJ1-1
CASSLSRNTEAFF
TGTGCCAGCAGCCTCTCGAGGAACACTGAAGCTTTCTTT
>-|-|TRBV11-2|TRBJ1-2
CASSLGRWGYTF
TGTGCCAGCAGCTTAGGGCGGTGGGGCTACACCTTC
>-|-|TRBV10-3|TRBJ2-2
CAISESTLRELFF
TGTGCCATCAGTGAGTCGACTCTAAGGGAGCTGTTTTTT
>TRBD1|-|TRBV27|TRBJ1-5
CASRGTAYSNQPQHF
TGTGCCAGCAGAGGGACAGCATATAGCAATCAGCCCCAGCATTTT
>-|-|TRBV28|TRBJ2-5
CASSLDSDQETQYF
TGTGCCAGCAGCTTAGACAGCGATCAAGAGACCCAGTACTTC
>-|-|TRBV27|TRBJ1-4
CASSLAGTWGEKLFF
TGTGCCAGCAGTTTAGCAGGGACTTGGGGCGAAAAACTGTTTTTT
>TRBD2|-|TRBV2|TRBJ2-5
CASSGLVLAGLRYGETQYF
TGTGCCAGCAGTGGGTTGGTACTAGCGGGGTTGCGCTACGGGGAGACCCAGTACTTC
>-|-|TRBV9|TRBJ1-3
CASSVYGVQAGNTIYF
TGTGCCAGCAGCGTATACGGGGTTCAAGCTGGAAACACCATATATTTT
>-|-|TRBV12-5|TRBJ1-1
CASQGQFEAFF
TGTGCTAGCCAAGGACAGTTTGAAGCTTTCTTT
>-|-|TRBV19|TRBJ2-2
CASSKGRRGYTGELFF
TGTGCCAGTAGTAAGGGACGTAGGGGGTACACCGGGGAGCTGTTTTTT
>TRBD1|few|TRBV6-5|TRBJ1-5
CASRQGAQPQHF
TGTGCCAGTAGACAGGGGGCACAGCCCCAGCATTTT
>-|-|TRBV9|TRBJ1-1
CASSVEPGDTEAFF
TGTGCCAGCAGCGTAGAGCCGGGGGACACTGAAGCTTTCTTT
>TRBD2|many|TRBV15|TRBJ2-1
CATSRGLADRYNEQFF
TGTGCCACCAGCAGGGGACTAGCGGATCGGTACAATGAGCAGTTCTTC